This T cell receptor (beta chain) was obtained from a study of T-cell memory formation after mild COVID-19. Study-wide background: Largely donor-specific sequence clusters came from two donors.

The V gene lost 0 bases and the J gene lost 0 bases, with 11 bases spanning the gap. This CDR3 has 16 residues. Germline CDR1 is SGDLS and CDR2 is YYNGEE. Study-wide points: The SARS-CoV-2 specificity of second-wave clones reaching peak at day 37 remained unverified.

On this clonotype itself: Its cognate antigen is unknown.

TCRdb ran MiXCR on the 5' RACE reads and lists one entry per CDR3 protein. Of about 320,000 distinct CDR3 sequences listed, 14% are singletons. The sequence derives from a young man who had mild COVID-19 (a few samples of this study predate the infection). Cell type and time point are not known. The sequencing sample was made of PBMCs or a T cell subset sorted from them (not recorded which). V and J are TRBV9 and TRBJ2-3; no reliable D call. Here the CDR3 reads CASSVDWTTSTDTQYF. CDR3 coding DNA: TGTGCCAGCAGCGTAGACTGGACCACTAGCACAGATACGCAGTATTTT.